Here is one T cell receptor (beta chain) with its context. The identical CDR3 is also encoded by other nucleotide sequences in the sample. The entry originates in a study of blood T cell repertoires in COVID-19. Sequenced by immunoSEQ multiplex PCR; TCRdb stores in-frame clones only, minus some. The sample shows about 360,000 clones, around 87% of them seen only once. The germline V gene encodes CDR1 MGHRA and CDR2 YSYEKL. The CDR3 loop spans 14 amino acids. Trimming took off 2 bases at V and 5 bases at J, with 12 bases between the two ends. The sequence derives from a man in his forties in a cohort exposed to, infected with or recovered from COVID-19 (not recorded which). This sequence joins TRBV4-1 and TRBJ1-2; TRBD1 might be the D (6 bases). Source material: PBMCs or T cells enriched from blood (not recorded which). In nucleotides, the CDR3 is TGCGCCAGCAGCCAACTGACAGGTGATTATGGCTACACCTTC. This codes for CASSQLTGDYGYTF.